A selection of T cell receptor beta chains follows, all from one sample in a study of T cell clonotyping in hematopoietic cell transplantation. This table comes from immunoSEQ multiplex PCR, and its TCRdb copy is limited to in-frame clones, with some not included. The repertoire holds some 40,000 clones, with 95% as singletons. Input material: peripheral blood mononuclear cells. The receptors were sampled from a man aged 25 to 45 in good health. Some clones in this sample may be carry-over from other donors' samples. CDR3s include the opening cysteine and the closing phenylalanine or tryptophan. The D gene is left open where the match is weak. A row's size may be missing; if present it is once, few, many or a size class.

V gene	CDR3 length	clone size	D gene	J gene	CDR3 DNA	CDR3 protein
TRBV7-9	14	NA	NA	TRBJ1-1	TGTGCCAGCAGCTTAAGTCGGGGGGACACTGAAGCTTTCTTT	CASSLSRGDTEAFF
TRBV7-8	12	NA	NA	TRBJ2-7	TGTGCCAGCAGCTTAGACAGGGCAATGCAGTACTTC	CASSLDRAMQYF
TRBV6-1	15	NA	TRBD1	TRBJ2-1	TGTGCCAGCAGCCTAGACAGGGTATCCTACAATGAGCAGTTCTTC	CASSLDRVSYNEQFF
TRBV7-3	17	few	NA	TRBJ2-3	TGTGCCAGCAGCTTAACTAGCCTTTCCTCTAGCACAGATACGCAGTATTTT	CASSLTSLSSSTDTQYF
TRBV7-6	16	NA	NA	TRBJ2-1	TGTGCCAGCAGCCTTAGGTCCGGGGAGAAAACGAATGAGCAGTTCTTC	CASSLRSGEKTNEQFF
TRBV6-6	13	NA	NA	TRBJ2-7	TGTGCCACCAAGGGGTATACCTCCTACGAGCAGTACTTC	CATKGYTSYEQYF
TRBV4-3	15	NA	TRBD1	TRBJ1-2	TGCGCCAGCAGCCCCGGGACAGGGGGATTCTATGGCTACACCTTC	CASSPGTGGFYGYTF
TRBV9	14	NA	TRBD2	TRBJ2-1	TGTGCCAGCAGCACTGGTGTTAGCGGGAATGAGCAGTTCTTC	CASSTGVSGNEQFF
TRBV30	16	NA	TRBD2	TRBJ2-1	TGTGCCTGGAGTGTTCTTGTGAGCGGGAGTCGGAATGAGCAGTTCTTC	CAWSVLVSGSRNEQFF
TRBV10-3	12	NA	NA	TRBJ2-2	TGTGCCATCTCACCCCAGACCGGGGAGCTGTTTTTT	CAISPQTGELFF
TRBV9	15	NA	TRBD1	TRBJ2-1	TGTGCCAGCAGCGAGGGACAGGGAATTTACAATGAGCAGTTCTTC	CASSEGQGIYNEQFF
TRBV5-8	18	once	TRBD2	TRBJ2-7	TGTGCCAGCAGCTTGTACGAGGGGTCGGCGGGGGGCCAGGACGAGCAGTACTTC	CASSLYEGSAGGQDEQYF
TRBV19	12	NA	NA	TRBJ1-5	TGTGCCAGTAGTATAGAGGGATCTCCCCAGCATTTT	CASSIEGSPQHF
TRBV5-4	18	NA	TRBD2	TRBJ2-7	TGTGCCAGCAGCTTGGGACCCTCTAGCGGGAGGGCCGGCTACGAGCAGTACTTC	CASSLGPSSGRAGYEQYF
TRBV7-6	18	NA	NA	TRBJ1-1	TGTGCCAGCAGCTTAGCCCGGGTGGGTCGAAATCTGAACACTGAAGCTTTCTTT	CASSLARVGRNLNTEAFF
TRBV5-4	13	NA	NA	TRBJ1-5	TGTGCCAGCAGCCCAGACCGAAATCAGCCCCAGCATTTT	CASSPDRNQPQHF
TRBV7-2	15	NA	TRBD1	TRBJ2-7	TGTGCCAGCAGCTTAGTGGGACAGTTGTTCGACGAGCAGTACTTC	CASSLVGQLFDEQYF
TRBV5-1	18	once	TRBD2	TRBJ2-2	TGCGCCAGCAGCAACGGACTAGCGGGAGGGCGGAACACCGGGGAGCTGTTTTTT	CASSNGLAGGRNTGELFF
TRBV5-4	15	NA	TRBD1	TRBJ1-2	TGTGCCAGCAGCGCAGGGACAGGGATACCTTATGGCTACACCTTC	CASSAGTGIPYGYTF
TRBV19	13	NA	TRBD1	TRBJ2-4	TGTGCCAGTATGGCAAATGACAGGGTTATCCCGTACTTC	CASMANDRVIPYF
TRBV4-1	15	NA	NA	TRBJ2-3	TGCGCCAGCAGTCCCAGGCCCGGGAGCACAGATACGCAGTATTTT	CASSPRPGSTDTQYF
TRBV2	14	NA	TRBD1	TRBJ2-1	TGTGCCAGCAGAGCGGACAGGACCCCCAATGAGCAGTTCTTC	CASRADRTPNEQFF
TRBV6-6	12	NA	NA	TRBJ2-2	TGTGCCAGCAGTTATATTGCCGGGGAGCTGTTTTTT	CASSYIAGELFF
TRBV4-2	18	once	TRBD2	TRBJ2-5	TGTGCCAGCAGCCAGGGAGGGAAGAGCGGGAGTTACAAAGAGACCCAGTACTTC	CASSQGGKSGSYKETQYF
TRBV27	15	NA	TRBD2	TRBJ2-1	TGTGCCAGCAGTTATTTAGCGGGAGCTTACAATGAGCAGTTCTTC	CASSYLAGAYNEQFF
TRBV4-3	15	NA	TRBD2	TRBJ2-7	TGCGCCAGCAGCCAGACTAGCGAACACTCCTACGAGCAGTACTTC	CASSQTSEHSYEQYF
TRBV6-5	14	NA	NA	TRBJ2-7	TGTGCCAGCAGTTACGGAGCAGGGGAGAGCGAGCAGTACTTC	CASSYGAGESEQYF
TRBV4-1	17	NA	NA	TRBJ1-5	TGCGCCAGCAGCCCCCACATCGCCACCCTAATCAATCAGCCCCAGCATTTT	CASSPHIATLINQPQHF
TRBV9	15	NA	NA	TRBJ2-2	TGTGCCAGCAGCGTTGGCAGGGCGAGCACCGGGGAGCTGTTTTTT	CASSVGRASTGELFF
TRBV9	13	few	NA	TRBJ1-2	TGTGCCAGCAGCGTAGATGAGGGCTATGGCTACACCTTC	CASSVDEGYGYTF
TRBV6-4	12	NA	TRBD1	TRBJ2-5	TGTGCCAGGGACAGGGTCCAAGAGACCCAGTACTTC	CARDRVQETQYF
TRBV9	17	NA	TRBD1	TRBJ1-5	TGTGCCAGCAGCGCGGGCTTGGGACAGGGTAGCGATCAGCCCCAGCATTTT	CASSAGLGQGSDQPQHF
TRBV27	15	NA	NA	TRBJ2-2	TGTGCCAGCAGTTCTTACAGGGATGCTACCGGGGAGCTGTTTTTT	CASSSYRDATGELFF
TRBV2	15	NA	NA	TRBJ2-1	TGTGCCAGGACCGGGACTTCCACCTCCTACAATGAGCAGTTCTTC	CARTGTSTSYNEQFF
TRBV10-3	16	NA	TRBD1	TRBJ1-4	TGTGCCATCAGTGAAGGTCGACAGGGGGCACACGAAAAACTGTTTTTT	CAISEGRQGAHEKLFF
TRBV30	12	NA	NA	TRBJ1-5	TGTGCCTGGAGTACTAGCAATCAGCCCCAGCATTTT	CAWSTSNQPQHF
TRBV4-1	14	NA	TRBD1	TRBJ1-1	TGCGCCAGCAGCCAAGGGCGAGGGGGCTCTGAAGCTTTCTTT	CASSQGRGGSEAFF
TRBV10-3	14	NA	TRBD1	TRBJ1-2	TGTGCCATCAGTGAGGCCGGGACAGTTTATGGCTACACCTTC	CAISEAGTVYGYTF
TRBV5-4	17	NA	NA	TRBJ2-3	TGTGCCAGCAGTCAAAAAAGGCGGCGGGATAACACAGATACGCAGTATTTT	CASSQKRRRDNTDTQYF
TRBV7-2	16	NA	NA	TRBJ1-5	TGTGCCAGCAGCTTATCCGGGTGGAGTAGCAATCAGCCCCAGCATTTT	CASSLSGWSSNQPQHF
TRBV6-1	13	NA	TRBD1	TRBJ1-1	TGTGCCAGCAGACAACCGGGACAGGGCTCGGCTTTCTTT	CASRQPGQGSAFF
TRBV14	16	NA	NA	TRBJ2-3	TGTGCCAGCAGCCAAGGGGTGACAGAGAACACAGATACGCAGTATTTT	CASSQGVTENTDTQYF
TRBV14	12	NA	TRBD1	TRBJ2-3	TGTGCCAGCAGCTCGGGACAGGTGGCGCAGTATTTT	CASSSGQVAQYF
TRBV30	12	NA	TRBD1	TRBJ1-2	TGTGCCTGGGGGGGACAGAACTATGGCTACACCTTC	CAWGGQNYGYTF